These 8 T cell receptor beta chains share one sample of origin, sequenced in a study of glioma-infiltrating T cells after dendritic cell vaccination. Sequenced by immunoSEQ multiplex PCR; TCRdb stores in-frame clones only, minus some. The table lists 300 to 450 clones, around 92% of them singletons. The specimen was tumor tissue, collected before dendritic cell vaccination. Every receptor here comes from a human donor with glioblastoma.

This CDR3 reads CSGYDAGGADTQYF. The CDR3 nucleotides read TGCAGCGGGTACGACGCGGGCGGGGCAGATACGCAGTATTTT. The chain employs TRBV29-1 and TRBJ2-3, with TRBD2 as a possible D gene (6 bases). CDR1 SQVTM and CDR2 ANQGSEA come from the germline V gene. Trimming took 7 bases from V and 4 from J, leaving 18 bases between them. The CDR3 sequence is 14 residues long.

The gene calls are TRBV2 and TRBJ1-4; 11 nucleotides agree with TRBD1. V shed 6 bases and J 5 bases; nucleotides not matched to a gene: 8. Germline V gene data show CDR1 as SNHLY and CDR2 as FYNNEI. CDR3 size: 16 residues. The CDR3 bases are TGTGCCAGCAGCCCTAGGACAGGGGGCCGCAATGAAAAACTGTTTTTT. This translates into CASSPRTGGRNEKLFF. Full variable domain (rest looked up from reference TRBV2 and TRBJ1-4): EPEVTQTPSHQVTQMGQEVILRCVPISNHLYFYWYRQILGQKVEFLVSFYNNEISEKSEIFDDQFSVERPDGSNFTLKIRSTKLEDSAMYFCASSPRTGGRNEKLFFGSGTQLSVL.

The V gene is TRBV6-1, the J gene TRBJ1-5; TRBD1 aligns across 8 bases. The CDR3 loop spans 15 amino acids. Trimming at V came to 2 bases and at J to 2 bases, leaving 2 bases not matched to a gene. Germline-derived CDR1 and CDR2 are MNHNS and SASEGT. The CDR3, as DNA: TGTGCCAGCAGTGAATGGGGACAGGGCAATCAGCCCCAGCATTTT. Protein sequence: CASSEWGQGNQPQHF.

The V and J genes are TRBV30 and TRBJ2-1; D is ambiguous. The CDR3 spans 10 residues. Germline values: CDR1 GTSNPN, CDR2 SVGIG (reference sequence). V lost 1 base and J 10 bases, leaving 5 bases between the germline ends. The CDR3 here is CAWSAGEQFF. CDR3 nucleotides: TGTGCCTGGAGTGCAGGCGAGCAGTTCTTC.

The rearrangement uses TRBV5-1 and TRBJ2-7, with 8 bases fitting TRBD1. CDR3 size: 14 residues. Germline V gene data show CDR1 as SGHRS and CDR2 as YFSETQ. V shed 4 bases and J 3 bases; nucleotides not matched to a gene: 6. CDR3 sequence: CASSPSGTGYEQYF. CDR3 in DNA: TGCGCCAGCAGCCCTTCCGGGACAGGCTACGAGCAGTACTTC.

The chain couples TRBV5-5 to TRBJ1-2; TRBD1 might be the D (6 bases). This CDR3 spans 12 amino acids. V was pared by 4 bases and J by 4 bases, with 8 bases between. Germline CDR1 reads SGHKS; CDR2 reads YYEKEE (reference sequence). The CDR3 sequence: CASSRDTYGYTF. CDR3 in DNA: TGTGCCAGCAGCCGGGACACCTATGGCTACACCTTC. The full variable domain, in which reference TRBV5-5 and TRBJ1-2 provide the parts outside the CDR3, is DAGVTQSPTHLIKTRGQQVTLRCSPISGHKSVSWYQQVLGQGPQFIFQYYEKEERGRGNFPDRFSARQFPNYSSELNVNALLLGDSALYLCASSRDTYGYTFGSGTRLTVV.

This clone showed up just once. CDR3 sequence: CASSPPKVRGSHNEQFF. The CDR3 DNA follows: TGTGCCAGCTCACCACCTAAGGTACGAGGCAGTCACAATGAGCAGTTCTTC. The chain couples TRBV18 to TRBJ2-1; unclear D gene. The CDR3 is made up of 17 amino acids. Trimming pared 0 bases from V and 5 bases from J, leaving 17 bases between. Germline V gives CDR1 KGHSH, CDR2 LQKENI.

The chain employs TRBV21-1 and TRBJ1-6. TRBV21-1 is designated a pseudogene. The CDR3 extends over 15 amino acids. The CDR3 DNA sequence: TGTGCCAGCAGCAAAGTCATAAAGCAAAATTCACCCCTCCACTTT. This encodes CASSKVIKQNSPLHF.